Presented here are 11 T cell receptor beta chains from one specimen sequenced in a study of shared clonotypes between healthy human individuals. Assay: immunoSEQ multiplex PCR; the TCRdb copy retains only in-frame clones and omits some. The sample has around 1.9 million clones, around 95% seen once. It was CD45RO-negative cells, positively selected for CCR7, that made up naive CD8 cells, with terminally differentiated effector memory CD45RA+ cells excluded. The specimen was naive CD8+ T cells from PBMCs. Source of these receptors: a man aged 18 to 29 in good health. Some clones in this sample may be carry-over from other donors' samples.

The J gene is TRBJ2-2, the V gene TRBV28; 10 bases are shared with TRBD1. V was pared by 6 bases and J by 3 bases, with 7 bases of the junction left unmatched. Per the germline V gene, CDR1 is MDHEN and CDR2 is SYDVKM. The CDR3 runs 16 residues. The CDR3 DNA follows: TGTGCCAGCAGCCCACCCGGGACAGGGGACACCGGGGAGCTGTTTTTT. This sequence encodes CASSPPGTGDTGELFF.

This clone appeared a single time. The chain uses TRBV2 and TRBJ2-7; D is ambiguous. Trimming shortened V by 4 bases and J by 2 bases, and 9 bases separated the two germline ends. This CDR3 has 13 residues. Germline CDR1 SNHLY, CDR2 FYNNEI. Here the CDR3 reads CASSGPKTYEQYF. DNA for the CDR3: TGTGCCAGCAGTGGACCGAAGACCTACGAGCAGTACTTC. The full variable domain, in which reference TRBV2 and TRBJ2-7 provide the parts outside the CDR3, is EPEVTQTPSHQVTQMGQEVILRCVPISNHLYFYWYRQILGQKVEFLVSFYNNEISEKSEIFDDQFSVERPDGSNFTLKIRSTKLEDSAMYFCASSGPKTYEQYFGPGTRLTVT.

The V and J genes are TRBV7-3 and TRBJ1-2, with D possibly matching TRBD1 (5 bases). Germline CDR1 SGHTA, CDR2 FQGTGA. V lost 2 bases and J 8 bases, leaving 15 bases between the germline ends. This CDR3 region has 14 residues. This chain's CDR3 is CASSLSSGHEGYTF. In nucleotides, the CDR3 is TGTGCCAGCAGCTTATCGTCAGGGCACGAGGGCTACACCTTC. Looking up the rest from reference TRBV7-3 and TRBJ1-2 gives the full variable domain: GAGVSQTPSNKVTEKGKYVELRCDPISGHTALYWYRQSLGQGPEFLIYFQGTGAADDSGLPNDRFFAVRPEGSVSTLKIQRTERGDSAVYLCASSLSSGHEGYTFGSGTRLTVV.

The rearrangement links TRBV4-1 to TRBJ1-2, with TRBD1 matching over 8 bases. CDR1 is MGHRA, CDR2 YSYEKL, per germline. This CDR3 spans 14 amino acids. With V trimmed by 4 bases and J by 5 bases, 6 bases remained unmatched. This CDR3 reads CASSLRGTGYGYTF. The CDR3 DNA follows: TGCGCCAGCAGCCTTAGGGGGACAGGTTATGGCTACACCTTC.

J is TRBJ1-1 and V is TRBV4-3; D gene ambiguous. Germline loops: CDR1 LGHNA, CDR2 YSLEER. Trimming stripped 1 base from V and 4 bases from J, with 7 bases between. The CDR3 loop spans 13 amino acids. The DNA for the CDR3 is TGCGCCAGCAGCCAAGTGATTTCCACTGAAGCTTTCTTT. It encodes CASSQVISTEAFF.

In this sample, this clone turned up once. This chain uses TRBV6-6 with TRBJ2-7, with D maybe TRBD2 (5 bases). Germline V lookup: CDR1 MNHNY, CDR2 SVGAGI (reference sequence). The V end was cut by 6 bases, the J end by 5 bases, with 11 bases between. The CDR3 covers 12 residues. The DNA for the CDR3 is TGTGCCAGCAGGGAGGAAGTGGACGAGCAGTACTTC. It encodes CASREEVDEQYF.

CDR3 coding DNA: TGCGCCAGCAGCTTGGCTAGCGGGATCAACGAGCAGTACTTC. Its translation is CASSLASGINEQYF. V gene TRBV5-1 combines with J gene TRBJ2-7, with 9 bases identical to TRBD2. This CDR3 contains 14 residues. With V trimmed by 0 bases and J by 5 bases, 3 bases remained unmatched. The V gene's germline CDR1 is SGHRS and CDR2 YFSETQ.

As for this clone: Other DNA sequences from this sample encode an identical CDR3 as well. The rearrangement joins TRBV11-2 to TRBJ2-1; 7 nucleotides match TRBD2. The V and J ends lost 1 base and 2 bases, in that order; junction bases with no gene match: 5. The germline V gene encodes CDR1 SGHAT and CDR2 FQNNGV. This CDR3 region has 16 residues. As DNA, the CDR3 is TGTGCCAGCAGCTTAGGGCTAGCGGAACCCTACAATGAGCAGTTCTTC. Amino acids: CASSLGLAEPYNEQFF.

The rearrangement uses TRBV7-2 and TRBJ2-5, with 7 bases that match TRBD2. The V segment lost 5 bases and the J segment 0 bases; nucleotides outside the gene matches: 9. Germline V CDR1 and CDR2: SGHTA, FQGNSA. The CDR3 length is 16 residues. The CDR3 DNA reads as TGTGCCAGCAGCCTGATTCCTAGCGGATACCAAGAGACCCAGTACTTC. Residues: CASSLIPSGYQETQYF.

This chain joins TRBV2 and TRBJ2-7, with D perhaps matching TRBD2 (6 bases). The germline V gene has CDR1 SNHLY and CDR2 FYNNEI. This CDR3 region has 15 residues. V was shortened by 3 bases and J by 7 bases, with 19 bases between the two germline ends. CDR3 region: CASSEGMEGMREQYF. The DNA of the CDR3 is TGTGCCAGCAGTGAGGGGATGGAGGGTATGAGGGAGCAGTACTTC. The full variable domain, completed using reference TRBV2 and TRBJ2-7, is EPEVTQTPSHQVTQMGQEVILRCVPISNHLYFYWYRQILGQKVEFLVSFYNNEISEKSEIFDDQFSVERPDGSNFTLKIRSTKLEDSAMYFCASSEGMEGMREQYFGPGTRLTVT.

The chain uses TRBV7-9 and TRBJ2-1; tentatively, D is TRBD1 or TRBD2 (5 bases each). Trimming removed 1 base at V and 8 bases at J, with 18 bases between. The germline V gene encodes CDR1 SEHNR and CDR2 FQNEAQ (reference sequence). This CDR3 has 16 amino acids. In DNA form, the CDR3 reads TGTGCCAGCAGCTTAGTGGGGGACGACCCCAAGGATGAGCAGTTCTTC. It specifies CASSLVGDDPKDEQFF. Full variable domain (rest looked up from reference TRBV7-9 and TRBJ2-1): DTGVSQNPRHKITKRGQNVTFRCDPISEHNRLYWYRQTLGQGPEFLTYFQNEAQLEKSRLLSDRFSAERPKGSFSTLEIQRTEQGDSAMYLCASSLVGDDPKDEQFFGPGTRLTVL.